The T cell receptor (beta chain) described here comes from a study of early T cells in non-severe SARS-CoV-2 infection. V was shortened by 6 bases and J by 8 bases, with 16 bases between the two germline ends. This CDR3 comprises 14 residues. In the library, individual cDNA molecules carried attached unique molecular identifiers. MiXCR, run by TCRdb on the 5' RACE reads, gives a single entry per CDR3 protein. Of 65,000 to 80,000 distinct CDR3 sequences in the sample, 11% were seen once. Of note for this clonotype: The antigen is undetermined.

Overall study findings and caveats: The matching step, a VDJdb search, favored anti-spike CD8 responses and missed private and CD4 specificities.

The sequence was obtained from an adult who was a healthcare worker with PCR-confirmed SARS-CoV-2 infection or an uninfected control (not recorded which). V usage is TRBV12-3 or TRBV12-4 and J usage is TRBJ1-4; D remains unclear. Specimen: whole blood. The CDR3 DNA reads as TGTGCCAGCAGCCACCGGCGGCCCGGGGAAAAACTGTTTTTT. Protein: CASSHRRPGEKLFF.